The 24 T cell receptor beta chains given below trace back to one sample, sequenced in a study of shared clonotypes between healthy human individuals. Method: immunoSEQ multiplex PCR; TCRdb's copy keeps in-frame clones and lacks some. The data show approximately 500,000 clones, about 72% seen once. The sequencing input was PBMCs. These receptors all come from a woman aged 40 to 50 in good health. Some clones in this sample may be carry-over from other donors' samples.

The chain carries TRBV4-1 and TRBJ2-7, with TRBD2 identical over 10 bases. Germline V gene data show CDR1 as MGHRA and CDR2 as YSYEKL. The CDR3 spans 16 residues. The V and J ends lost 3 bases and 2 bases, in that order; junction bases with no gene match: 7. CDR3 coding DNA: TGCGCCAGCAGCCAGCTGACTAGCGGGCGCCCCTACGAGCAGTACTTC. This gives the protein CASSQLTSGRPYEQYF.

The genes are TRBV7-9 and TRBJ1-1; no clear D. The V gene lost 3 bases and the J gene lost 4 bases, with 9 bases spanning the gap. In germline, CDR1 is SEHNR, CDR2 FQNEAQ (reference sequence). The CDR3 runs 13 residues. CDR3 protein: CASSLTAGTEAFF. The DNA for the CDR3 is TGTGCCAGCAGCTTGACGGCGGGCACTGAAGCTTTCTTT. The full variable domain, completed using reference TRBV7-9 and TRBJ1-1, is DTGVSQNPRHKITKRGQNVTFRCDPISEHNRLYWYRQTLGQGPEFLTYFQNEAQLEKSRLLSDRFSAERPKGSFSTLEIQRTEQGDSAMYLCASSLTAGTEAFFGQGTRLTVV.

This chain joins TRBV28 and TRBJ2-2, with 8 bases identical to TRBD1. Germline V gene sequence: CDR1 MDHEN, CDR2 SYDVKM. Trimming took 4 bases from V and 6 from J; bases not matched to a gene: 10. The CDR3 length is 16 residues. This CDR3 is CASSSHPGQDSGELFF. The CDR3 nucleotides read TGTGCCAGCAGTTCCCACCCGGGACAGGACTCCGGGGAGCTGTTTTTT.

This clone showed up just a few times. The CDR3: CAWARGVLTDTQYF. CDR3 coding DNA: TGTGCCTGGGCAAGAGGGGTACTCACAGATACGCAGTATTTT. The chain recombines TRBV30 with TRBJ2-3; D may correspond to TRBD1 or TRBD2 (5 bases each). The CDR3 extends over 14 amino acids. Germline V gene lookup returns CDR1 GTSNPN and CDR2 SVGIG (reference sequence). Deletions cut 5 bases from V and 2 bases from J, with 14 bases between.

The genes are TRBV5-6 and TRBJ2-3; 13 bases line up with TRBD2. The CDR3 has 18 amino acids. After removal of 0 bases from V and 6 bases from J, the junction contained 10 bases not matched to a gene. CDR1 is SGHDT, CDR2 YYEEEE, per germline. Here the CDR3 DNA reads TGTGCCAGCAGCTTGGGCCCCCCGGGACTAGCGGGATCCGATACGCAGTATTTT. It codes for CASSLGPPGLAGSDTQYF.

The chain links TRBV14 to TRBJ1-2; D possibly corresponds to TRBD1 (5 bases). Trimming left V 1 base short and J 2 bases short, with 11 bases between. The CDR3 length is 15 residues. CDR1 is SGHDN, CDR2 FVKESK, per germline. The CDR3 DNA sequence: TGTGCCAGCAGCCAAGGACAGCTACGGAACTATGGCTACACCTTC. Residues: CASSQGQLRNYGYTF.

The rearrangement joins TRBV9 to TRBJ1-4; D possibly corresponds to TRBD1 (5 bases). CDR1 is SGDLS, CDR2 YYNGEE, per germline. V lost 7 bases, J lost 8 bases, and 24 bases lay in between. The CDR3 has 16 residues. The CDR3 bases are TGTGCCAGCGGCCGCTCGTGGGGGGTGGATATGGAAAAACTGTTTTTT. The encoded protein is CASGRSWGVDMEKLFF. Together with reference TRBV9 and TRBJ1-4, the CDR3 gives the full variable domain: DSGVTQTPKHLITATGQRVTLRCSPRSGDLSVYWYQQSLDQGLQFLIQYYNGEERAKGNILERFSAQQFPDLHSELNLSSLELGDSALYFCASGRSWGVDMEKLFFGSGTQLSVL.

The genes are TRBV11-3 and TRBJ2-2; TRBD2 matches 12 bases. Per the germline V gene, CDR1 is SGHNT and CDR2 is YENEEA. The CDR3 spans 18 residues. Losses at the gene ends were 2 bases for V and 5 bases for J; bases not matched to a gene: 9. In DNA form, the CDR3 reads TGTGCCAGCAGCTTAATGAGACTAGCGGGAGCACCAACCGGGGAGCTGTTTTTT. It codes for CASSLMRLAGAPTGELFF.

This clone was detected many times. The rearrangement joins TRBV28 to TRBJ1-5; D remains ambiguous. The V end lost 5 bases, the J end lost 6 bases, and 11 bases lay between the germline ends. The CDR3 is made up of 13 amino acids. Germline-derived CDR1 and CDR2 are MDHEN and SYDVKM. CDR3 region: CASSIPTAQPQHF. CDR3 in DNA: TGTGCCAGCAGTATTCCGACGGCTCAGCCCCAGCATTTT. The complete variable domain, with remaining parts taken from reference TRBV28 and TRBJ1-5, reads DVKVTQSSRYLVKRTGEKVFLECVQDMDHENMFWYRQDPGLGLRLIYFSYDVKMKEKGDIPEGYSVSREKKERFSLILESASTNQTSMYLCASSIPTAQPQHFGDGTRLSIL.

The rearrangement joins TRBV30 to TRBJ2-4, with D possibly being TRBD2 (5 bases). CDR3 length equals 14 residues. Trimming stripped 3 bases from V and 4 bases from J, with 13 bases between. Germline CDR1 is GTSNPN and CDR2 is SVGIG (reference sequence). The CDR3 loop reads CAWRAGGGKNIQYF. The CDR3 region has the DNA TGTGCCTGGAGGGCGGGCGGCGGAAAAAACATTCAGTACTTC.

This clone was picked up a small number of times. The J gene is TRBJ2-7, the V gene TRBV30; 7 bases fit TRBD2. There are 15 residues in the CDR3. J lost 4 bases, V lost 1 base, and 10 bases had no gene match. The germline gives CDR1 GTSNPN, CDR2 SVGIG (reference sequence). The DNA for the CDR3 is TGTGCCTGGAGTGGTAAAGCGGGACGTCTTTACGAGCAGTACTTC. This translates into CAWSGKAGRLYEQYF.

This rearrangement joins TRBV7-2 to TRBJ1-2; the D gene is possibly TRBD1 (6 bases). Trimming left V 0 bases short and J 6 bases short, with 14 bases between. The germline V gene encodes CDR1 SGHTA and CDR2 FQGNSA. The CDR3 has 15 amino acids. The CDR3 coding sequence is TGTGCCAGCAGCTTAGCCCTTTGGGGGGGCAATGGCTACACCTTC. Protein sequence: CASSLALWGGNGYTF.

In this sample, this clone turned up a few times. The chain couples TRBV4-2 to TRBJ2-7; D call uncertain. Trimming removed 2 bases at V and 7 bases at J, with 12 bases between. CDR3 length equals 13 residues. Per germline, CDR1 LGHNA and CDR2 YNFKEQ. CDR3 coding DNA: TGTGCCAGCAGCCAATCCCCGCAAGGGGAGCAGTACTTC. The encoded protein is CASSQSPQGEQYF.

This sequence joins TRBV6-1 and TRBJ2-7; TRBD2 matches at 8 bases. V shed 5 bases, J shed 8 bases, and the junction held 8 bases outside the gene matches. CDR1 is MNHNS and CDR2 is SASEGT in the germline V gene. The CDR3 contains 13 residues. The CDR3 DNA sequence: TGTGCCAGCAGTATAGAGGGACTAGGCCAGCAGTACTTC. Its translation is CASSIEGLGQQYF.

This clone has ten or more counts. The rearrangement links TRBV5-5 to TRBJ1-5; a weak D match, TRBD1 (5 bases). The CDR3 sequence is 16 residues long. Trimming removed 4 bases at V and 0 bases at J, with 14 bases between. Germline values: CDR1 SGHKS, CDR2 YYEKEE (reference sequence). CDR3 region: CASSGGAANSNQPQHF. The CDR3 DNA is TGTGCCAGCAGCGGTGGGGCAGCTAATAGCAATCAGCCCCAGCATTTT.

This chain joins TRBV19 and TRBJ2-1; no clear D gene. Germline-derived CDR1 and CDR2 are LNHDA and SQIVND (reference sequence). This CDR3 is 14 amino acids long. The V end lost 3 bases, the J end lost 0 bases, and 6 bases lay between the germline ends. This CDR3 reads CASSIQSSYNEQFF. The DNA of the CDR3 is TGTGCCAGTAGTATCCAGAGCTCCTACAATGAGCAGTTCTTC.

This clone was counted ten times or more. The rearrangement joins TRBV2 to TRBJ2-5, with 7 nucleotides matching TRBD1. The CDR3 runs 16 residues. The J segment lost 5 bases and the V segment lost 6 bases, leaving 15 bases of the junction unmatched. CDR1 and CDR2 (germline): SNHLY, FYNNEI. DNA for the CDR3: TGTGCCAGCAGGGGAGCCTTACAGGGGTTAGTGGAGACCCAGTACTTC. Its protein product is CASRGALQGLVETQYF.

This chain links TRBV6-1 with TRBJ2-7; 12 bases match TRBD1. The germline gives CDR1 MNHNS, CDR2 SASEGT. CDR3 size: 14 residues. With V trimmed by 7 bases and J by 4 bases, 5 bases remained unmatched. The CDR3 nucleotides read TGTGCCAGCAACCCGGGACAGGGGGCTTACGAGCAGTACTTC. Its translation is CASNPGQGAYEQYF.

The chain carries TRBV9 and TRBJ2-1; 9 nucleotides match TRBD2. The germline V gene has CDR1 SGDLS and CDR2 YYNGEE. Trimming removed 3 bases from V and 4 bases from J; junction bases left unmatched: 8. This CDR3 is 16 amino acids long. The CDR3 DNA follows: TGTGCCAGCAGCGCCCAGACTAGCGGAGGATACAATGAGCAGTTCTTC. Amino acids: CASSAQTSGGYNEQFF. Filled out from reference TRBV9 and TRBJ2-1, the complete variable domain reads DSGVTQTPKHLITATGQRVTLRCSPRSGDLSVYWYQQSLDQGLQFLIQYYNGEERAKGNILERFSAQQFPDLHSELNLSSLELGDSALYFCASSAQTSGGYNEQFFGPGTRLTVL.

V usage is TRBV18 and J usage is TRBJ1-1; the D gene is possibly TRBD1 (6 bases). V was cut by 2 bases and J by 3 bases, with 13 bases left in between. This CDR3 spans 15 amino acids. The germline CDR1 and CDR2 sequences are KGHSH and LQKENI. The CDR3 DNA reads TGTGCCAGCTCACCAAGGGGGAAAGGGGACACTGAAGCTTTCTTT. Encoded protein: CASSPRGKGDTEAFF.

This chain links TRBV7-7 with TRBJ2-2; D remains unclear. V was trimmed by 2 bases and J by 1 base, leaving 5 bases between them. Germline CDR1 SSHAT, CDR2 FNYEAQ (reference sequence). The CDR3 loop spans 14 amino acids. CDR3 nucleotides: TGTGCCAGCAGCTTAATAGAGAACACCGGGGAGCTGTTTTTT. Residues: CASSLIENTGELFF.

This clone appeared once. The chain carries TRBV7-8 and TRBJ2-7; 9 nucleotides agree with TRBD1. V gave up 5 bases and J gave up 3 bases; unmatched junction bases: 8. The CDR3 sequence is 15 residues long. CDR1 and CDR2 from the germline V gene are SGHVS and FQNEAQ. CDR3 protein: CASSSGQGLDYEQYF. Written as DNA, the CDR3 is TGTGCCAGCAGCAGTGGACAGGGGCTGGACTACGAGCAGTACTTC.

The chain carries TRBV28 and TRBJ1-3; 7 bases match TRBD1. The CDR3 length is 16 residues. V lost 5 bases to trimming and J lost 0 bases; unmatched junction nucleotides: 7. CDR1 is MDHEN and CDR2 is SYDVKM in the germline V gene. The CDR3 DNA sequence: TGTGCCAGCAGTAAGACAGGGAACCCCTCTGGAAACACCATATATTTT. As protein: CASSKTGNPSGNTIYF.

The chain employs TRBV28 and TRBJ1-5; TRBD1 matches 9 bases. The length of the CDR3 is 14 residues. V gave up 6 bases and J gave up 2 bases; unmatched junction bases: 2. Germline CDR1 reads MDHEN; CDR2 reads SYDVKM. Here the CDR3 DNA reads TGTGCCAGCAGCACAGGGGGCGGCAATCAGCCCCAGCATTTT. This translates into CASSTGGGNQPQHF.